Only one count was recorded for the clone carrying this T cell receptor (beta chain). This specimen comes from a study of control samples from healthy donors and cancer patients. With 4 bases removed from V and 10 bases from J, the gap between germline ends came to 11 bases. The CDR3 spans 12 residues. CDR1 and CDR2 from the germline V gene are MDHEN and SYDVKM. TCRdb keeps only in-frame clones here, not all; method: immunoSEQ multiplex PCR. The sample carries about 90,000 clones, 90% to 95% recorded once. The clonotype was recovered from a woman aged 25 to 39 in good health. Sequenced: blood. The chain recombines TRBV28 with TRBJ1-5, with D possibly matching TRBD1 (5 bases). CDR3 sequence reads: CASSYGTEPQHF. The CDR3 DNA follows: TGTGCCAGCAGTTACGGGACCGAACCCCAGCATTTT.